These 13 T cell receptor beta chains came from one sample sequenced in a study of T-cell reconstitution after alpha-beta-depleted transplantation in children. Unique molecular identifiers were built into the TCRbeta library. Each CDR3 protein gets one entry after TCRdb re-called the PCR reads with MiXCR. This table has 300,000 or so distinct CDR3 sequences, around 9.6% appearing once. The material sequenced was PBMCs from the stem cell graft donor, taken from the stem cell graft. The receptors originated from a human donor who donated a stem cell graft to a child with SCID.

This clonotype appeared a few times. The V gene is TRBV5-1, the J gene TRBJ2-5, with a tentative D call TRBD2 (5 bases). Germline V CDR1 and CDR2: SGHRS, YFSETQ. Deletions cut 0 bases from V and 5 bases from J, with 14 bases between. The CDR3 totals 15 residues. CDR3 DNA sequence: TGCGCCAGCAGCTTGGGAGGGAAGAGAGAGGAGACCCAGTACTTC. Translation: CASSLGGKREETQYF.

The CDR3 coding sequence is TGTGCCAGCAGCTTAGAAGCAGGTCCCTCCTACGAGCAGTACTTC. This translates into CASSLEAGPSYEQYF. J is TRBJ2-7 and V is TRBV7-9; D not certain. This CDR3 comprises 15 residues. CDR1 and CDR2 (germline): SEHNR, FQNEAQ (reference sequence). V gave up 1 base and J gave up 0 bases, with 10 bases separating them.

The chain recombines TRBV15 with TRBJ2-7; perhaps TRBD1 as D (6 bases). V lost 1 base and J 0 bases, leaving 13 bases between the germline ends. Germline V gene lookup returns CDR1 LNHNV and CDR2 YYDKDF (reference sequence). This CDR3 is built from 16 residues. CDR3 loop: CATSRGVTGTSYEQYF. The CDR3 DNA follows: TGTGCCACCAGCAGAGGGGTGACAGGAACCTCCTACGAGCAGTACTTC.

This clonotype has a count of ten or more. The chain couples TRBV7-8 to TRBJ2-2; 8 bases map to TRBD2. CDR1 and CDR2 from the germline V gene are SGHVS and FQNEAQ. The CDR3 runs to 15 residues. Trimming cost V 10 bases and J 5 bases; bases outside gene matches: 12. The CDR3 region is CATEGRGEGTGELFF. The CDR3 DNA reads as TGTGCCACCGAGGGGCGGGGGGAAGGAACCGGGGAGCTGTTTTTT.

The chain combines TRBV5-6 with TRBJ2-2; the D is unclear. Trimming stripped 4 bases from V and 9 bases from J, with 16 bases between. The V gene's germline CDR1 is SGHDT and CDR2 YYEEEE. This CDR3 comprises 14 residues. The CDR3: CASSRPILAWELFF. In DNA, the CDR3 is TGTGCCAGCAGCCGCCCTATCTTAGCCTGGGAGCTGTTTTTT. Based on the CDR3 plus reference TRBV5-6 and TRBJ2-2, the full variable domain is DAGVTQSPTHLIKTRGQQVTLRCSPKSGHDTVSWYQQALGQGPQFIFQYYEEEERQRGNFPDRFSGHQFPNYSSELNVNALLLGDSALYLCASSRPILAWELFFGEGSRLTVL.

The chain couples TRBV12-3 or TRBV12-4 to TRBJ2-3, with D unclear. Trimming stripped 1 base from V and 2 bases from J, with 13 bases between. The CDR3 totals 16 residues. CDR3 protein: CASSLVLVELTDTQYF. The CDR3 DNA sequence: TGTGCCAGCAGTTTAGTGCTGGTGGAGCTCACAGATACGCAGTATTTT.

This clonotype was detected only a few times. The V call is TRBV6-6, the J call TRBJ2-1, with a possible D match to TRBD2 (6 bases). V lost 10 bases, J lost 12 bases, and 16 bases lay in between. The CDR3 contains 11 residues. CDR1 MNHNY and CDR2 SVGAGI come from the germline V gene (reference sequence). The CDR3 loop is CATQVEGGQFF. CDR3 nucleotides: TGTGCCACCCAGGTGGAGGGTGGGCAGTTCTTC.

This clonotype was seen only a few times. The chain employs TRBV20-1 and TRBJ2-5, with D hard to call. Deletions cut 3 bases from V and 1 base from J, with 12 bases between. The CDR3 has 14 amino acids. Germline loops: CDR1 DFQATT, CDR2 SNEGSKA (reference sequence). CDR3 protein: CSARGPLGQETQYF. Here the CDR3 DNA reads TGCAGTGCTAGGGGCCCCCTAGGCCAAGAGACCCAGTACTTC.

This clonotype was observed at least ten times. The chain combines TRBV3-1 with TRBJ2-7; 9 bases match TRBD1. With 3 bases clipped from V and 1 base from J, the junction kept 4 bases outside the gene matches. The CDR3 covers 15 residues. Germline values: CDR1 LGHDT, CDR2 YNNKEL (reference sequence). The CDR3 loop is CASSHRDRVSYEQYF. The CDR3 DNA follows: TGTGCCAGCAGCCATCGGGACAGGGTTTCCTACGAGCAGTACTTC.

At least ten counts were recorded for this clonotype. The rearrangement links TRBV15 to TRBJ2-4, with a possible D match to TRBD2 (7 bases). CDR1 is LNHNV and CDR2 is YYDKDF in the germline V gene (reference sequence). CDR3 size: 14 residues. Trimming removed 1 base from V and 8 bases from J, with 12 bases in between. This chain's CDR3 is CATSRGEGGDIQYF. The DNA of the CDR3 is TGTGCCACCAGCAGAGGGGAGGGGGGTGACATTCAGTACTTC.

This clonotype was seen more than once but under ten times. The CDR3, as DNA: TGTGCCAGTAGTATACGGGCTAACTATGGCTACACCTTC. Its translation is CASSIRANYGYTF. The V gene is TRBV19, the J gene TRBJ1-2, with no clear D. Germline loops: CDR1 LNHDA, CDR2 SQIVND (reference sequence). V was pared by 2 bases and J by 0 bases, with 4 bases between. The CDR3 length is 13 residues.

This clonotype was counted at least ten times. The CDR3 is CAISEERISTDTQYF. Written as DNA, the CDR3 is TGTGCCATCAGTGAGGAGAGGATTAGCACAGATACGCAGTATTTT. The rearrangement uses TRBV10-3 and TRBJ2-3; D not resolved. CDR3 length: 15 residues. Trimming took off 2 bases at V and 0 bases at J, with 9 bases between the two ends. Germline V gene sequence: CDR1 ENHRY, CDR2 SYGVKD.

The DNA of the CDR3 is TGTGCCAGCAGCCCCTCTCCCTCTAGCGGGGGAACTGATACGCAGTATTTT. Its protein is CASSPSPSSGGTDTQYF. This chain joins TRBV7-3 and TRBJ2-3; 10 bases are shared with TRBD2. Unmatched junction bases numbered 14, after V lost 5 bases and J lost 6 bases. Germline CDR1 SGHTA, CDR2 FQGTGA. CDR3 size: 17 residues.